This T cell receptor (beta chain) was retrieved from a study of cytomegalovirus exposure and HLA in healthy donors. Study-level information: Genotyping of more than 300 donors showed that 80% to 90% belonged to the Caucasian-associated ancestry cluster.

In the case of this clone: The antigen is not known.

PCR primers comprised 60 Vbeta and 13 Jbeta primers. Assay: immunoSEQ multiplex PCR; the TCRdb copy retains only in-frame clones and omits some. This sample has some 110,000 clones, with around three quarters found just once. Overall study results and limits: Cytomegalovirus status was reportedly diagnosed by the classifier with high sensitivity and specificity. Presence/absence analyses assumed roughly uniform sequencing depth across donors.

Sequenced input: PBMCs. The receptor was derived from a man between 25 and 39 years old in good health and CMV-seropositive.

The CDR3 region is CASSLTGGLNNEQFF. Here the CDR3 DNA reads TGTGCCAGCAGCTTGACAGGGGGGCTAAACAATGAGCAGTTCTTC. This chain links TRBV11-2 with TRBJ2-1, with 9 bases identical to TRBD1. Germline V gene data show CDR1 as SGHAT and CDR2 as FQNNGV. The trim removed 3 bases at V and 5 bases at J, leaving 5 bases unmatched. The CDR3 loop spans 15 amino acids.